These 21 T cell receptor beta chains share one sample of origin, sequenced in a study of blood T cell repertoires in COVID-19. TCRdb's table, derived via immunoSEQ multiplex PCR, lists solely in-frame clones and lacks some. The repertoire holds about 170,000 clones, with approximately 87% as singletons. Sequenced sample: PBMCs or T cells enriched from blood (not recorded which). These receptors were collected from a woman between 50 and 59 years old who had recovered from COVID-19.

The J gene is TRBJ1-1, the V gene TRBV10-3; 8 positions match TRBD1. V shed 9 bases, J shed 0 bases, and the junction held 9 bases outside the gene matches. CDR1 is ENHRY, CDR2 SYGVKD, per germline. CDR3 length: 15 amino acids. The CDR3: CAIWSGTGLNTEAFF. Written as DNA, the CDR3 is TGTGCCATTTGGTCCGGGACAGGACTGAACACTGAAGCTTTCTTT.

The rearrangement links TRBV12-3 or TRBV12-4 to TRBJ1-2, with D possibly matching TRBD1 (6 bases). This CDR3 has 13 amino acids. V was trimmed by 5 bases and J by 8 bases, leaving 15 bases between them. The DNA of the CDR3 is TGTGCCAGCAGTAAAGACAGGTCTTGGGGCTACACCTTC. This sequence encodes CASSKDRSWGYTF.

The CDR3 protein is CASSQETAGGTEAFF. Written as DNA, the CDR3 is TGTGCCAGCAGCCAAGAAACAGCCGGGGGCACTGAAGCTTTCTTT. This chain uses TRBV4-2 with TRBJ1-1, with D possibly being TRBD1 (5 bases). Germline values: CDR1 LGHNA, CDR2 YNFKEQ. The CDR3 spans 15 residues. The V gene lost 0 bases and the J gene lost 4 bases, with 12 bases spanning the gap.

This clone was seen a few times. The chain employs TRBV6-6 and TRBJ2-5; D might be TRBD2 (5 bases). The germline V and J ends were trimmed by 7 bases and 4 bases, with 10 bases remaining between them. Looked up from germline, CDR1 is MNHNY and CDR2 is SVGAGI (reference sequence). The CDR3 has 12 residues. CDR3 protein: CASTGIGETQYF. For the CDR3, the DNA is TGTGCCAGCACGGGGATTGGAGAGACCCAGTACTTC.

DNA of the CDR3: TGTGCCAGCAGCTTAGGGGACAACAACACCATATATTTT. Residues: CASSLGDNNTIYF. The J gene is TRBJ1-3, the V gene TRBV7-2; possibly TRBD1 for D (6 bases). Trimming took 1 base from V and 7 from J, leaving 8 bases between them. Looked up from germline, CDR1 is SGHTA and CDR2 is FQGNSA. The CDR3 is 13 amino acids.

The J gene is TRBJ2-2, the V gene TRBV2; D possibly corresponds to TRBD1 (6 bases). Germline loops: CDR1 SNHLY, CDR2 FYNNEI. The CDR3 runs to 14 residues. Trimming shortened V by 4 bases and J by 4 bases, and 10 bases separated the two germline ends. CDR3 loop: CASSGGLGTGELFF. CDR3 sequence (DNA): TGTGCCAGCAGTGGGGGGCTCGGCACCGGGGAGCTGTTTTTT.

The chain couples TRBV28 to TRBJ2-3; 7 positions agree with TRBD1. The V segment lost 6 bases and the J segment 1 base; nucleotides outside the gene matches: 4. This CDR3 contains 14 residues. Germline V gene lookup returns CDR1 MDHEN and CDR2 SYDVKM. CDR3 coding DNA: TGTGCCAGCAGGCCCGGACAGGGCACAGATACGCAGTATTTT. The encoded protein is CASRPGQGTDTQYF.

The V and J genes are TRBV7-2 and TRBJ2-1; 10 positions agree with TRBD2. Germline V gene sequence: CDR1 SGHTA, CDR2 FQGNSA. This CDR3 is built from 16 residues. V lost 5 bases to trimming and J lost 9 bases; unmatched junction nucleotides: 13. The CDR3 sequence: CASSPISLAGDGEQFF. The DNA for the CDR3 is TGTGCCAGCAGCCCTATATCGCTAGCGGGAGATGGTGAGCAGTTCTTC.

The chain couples TRBV19 to TRBJ2-3, with 10 bases lining up with TRBD2. Per germline, CDR1 LNHDA and CDR2 SQIVND (reference sequence). The CDR3 contains 15 residues. Trimming took 6 bases from V and 2 from J; bases not matched to a gene: 5. The CDR3 loop reads CASSERGGNTDTQYF. The CDR3, as DNA: TGTGCCAGTAGCGAGCGGGGGGGAAACACAGATACGCAGTATTTT.

This chain uses TRBV29-1 with TRBJ2-2; D ambiguous. The CDR3 totals 13 residues. The germline gives CDR1 SQVTM, CDR2 ANQGSEA. The V end lost 3 bases, the J end lost 6 bases, and 11 bases lay between the germline ends. CDR3 protein: CSVDRRGAGELFF. Written as DNA, the CDR3 is TGCAGCGTTGATCGGCGCGGCGCCGGGGAGCTGTTTTTT.

The rearrangement links TRBV30 to TRBJ2-4; 10 bases map to TRBD2. Germline loops: CDR1 GTSNPN, CDR2 SVGIG (reference sequence). Losses at the gene ends were 6 bases for V and 9 bases for J; bases not matched to a gene: 14. The CDR3 totals 15 residues. CDR3 bases: TGTGCCTGCAAAACAGGGGGGACTAGCGTGGGCATTCAGTACTTC. It codes for CACKTGGTSVGIQYF.

Here the CDR3 DNA reads TGTGCCAGTAGTATCACCGGGAATAGAGATGAAAAACTGTTTTTT. This sequence encodes CASSITGNRDEKLFF. This chain links TRBV19 with TRBJ1-4; D is uncertain. The ends were cut back, 3 bases at V and 6 bases at J, with 14 bases in the middle. The CDR3 sequence is 15 residues long. Germline values: CDR1 LNHDA, CDR2 SQIVND (reference sequence).

The rearrangement uses TRBV3-1 (or the pseudogene TRBV3-2) and TRBJ2-5; TRBD2 matches 8 bases. Germline-derived CDR1 and CDR2 are LGHDT and YNNKEL (reference sequence). The trim removed 4 bases at V and 1 base at J, leaving 8 bases unmatched. The CDR3 runs 16 residues. Written as DNA, the CDR3 is TGTGCCAGCAGCCTCCTAGCGGGTCGTGGCCAAGAGACCCAGTACTTC. Amino acids: CASSLLAGRGQETQYF.

The rearrangement joins TRBV2 to TRBJ2-2; 7 bases map to TRBD1. J was trimmed by 1 base and V by 10 bases; bases with no gene match: 3. Germline CDR1 reads SNHLY; CDR2 reads FYNNEI. The CDR3 spans 13 residues. The CDR3 DNA reads TGTGCCACAGGACAGGAGAACACCGGGGAGCTGTTTTTT. Translating it yields CATGQENTGELFF.

For the CDR3, the DNA is TGCGCCAGCAGCACGGTCCCGGGACAGGGGGCGCTTACTGAAGCTTTCTTT. Protein sequence: CASSTVPGQGALTEAFF. This chain joins TRBV5-1 and TRBJ1-1, with 12 bases matching TRBD1. This CDR3 contains 17 residues. Germline V gene data show CDR1 as SGHRS and CDR2 as YFSETQ. The V segment lost 4 bases and the J segment 5 bases; nucleotides outside the gene matches: 12. The whole variable domain, filled in from reference TRBV5-1 and TRBJ1-1, reads KAGVTQTPRYLIKTRGQQVTLSCSPISGHRSVSWYQQTPGQGLQFLFEYFSETQRNKGNFPGRFSGRQFSNSRSEMNVSTLELGDSALYLCASSTVPGQGALTEAFFGQGTRLTVV.

The rearrangement links TRBV19 to TRBJ2-2; 14 nucleotides agree with TRBD2. V gave up 4 bases and J gave up 6 bases; unmatched junction bases: 4. The V gene's germline CDR1 is LNHDA and CDR2 SQIVND (reference sequence). The CDR3 is 16 residues long. The CDR3 DNA reads as TGTGCCAGTAGTAGGACTAGCGGGAGGATTCCCGGGGAGCTGTTTTTT. This sequence encodes CASSRTSGRIPGELFF.

This clone was detected only once. The rearrangement joins TRBV3-1 (or the pseudogene TRBV3-2) to TRBJ2-7; 7 nucleotides align to TRBD2. V lost 4 bases to trimming and J lost 1 base; unmatched junction nucleotides: 4. The CDR3 spans 14 residues. Germline V gives CDR1 LGHDT, CDR2 YNNKEL (reference sequence). CDR3 protein: CASSLRSGSYEQYV. The CDR3 region has the DNA TGTGCCAGCAGCCTCCGTAGCGGGTCCTACGAGCAGTACGTC.

The gene calls are TRBV7-7 and TRBJ1-4, with 7 bases matching TRBD1. The CDR3 spans 17 residues. V lost 5 bases, J lost 7 bases, and 16 bases stayed unmatched. From germline, CDR1 is SSHAT and CDR2 FNYEAQ (reference sequence). CDR3 nucleotide sequence: TGTGCCAGCAGCAAGGTTGCTGACAGGGAAGGGAGTGAAAAACTGTTTTTT. Translating it yields CASSKVADREGSEKLFF.

This sequence joins TRBV3-1 (or the pseudogene TRBV3-2) and TRBJ2-1; maybe TRBD1 (6 bases). The CDR3 is 16 amino acids. CDR1 is LGHDT, CDR2 YNNKEL, per germline (reference sequence). V lost 3 bases and J 2 bases, leaving 14 bases between the germline ends. CDR3 amino acids: CASSHLTGVPYNEQFF. Here the CDR3 DNA reads TGTGCCAGCAGCCACCTGACAGGTGTCCCCTACAATGAGCAGTTCTTC.

This rearrangement joins TRBV7-6 to TRBJ2-4, with a weak D call TRBD1 (6 bases). V was cut by 5 bases and J by 8 bases, with 28 bases left in between. Germline CDR1 and CDR2: SGHVS and FNYEAQ. The CDR3 length is 18 residues. For the CDR3, the DNA is TGTGCCAGCAGCCAAGAAGGGGACATTTTTTCGAACGGTCACATTCAGTACTTC. This gives the protein CASSQEGDIFSNGHIQYF.

J is TRBJ1-1 and V is TRBV10-3; TRBD1 agrees at 7 bases. Germline V gene lookup returns CDR1 ENHRY and CDR2 SYGVKD. This CDR3 has 12 amino acids. The J segment lost 7 bases and the V segment lost 6 bases, leaving 5 bases of the junction unmatched. CDR3 sequence: CAISQGVVEAFF. CDR3 DNA: TGTGCCATCAGCCAGGGGGTTGTTGAAGCTTTCTTT.